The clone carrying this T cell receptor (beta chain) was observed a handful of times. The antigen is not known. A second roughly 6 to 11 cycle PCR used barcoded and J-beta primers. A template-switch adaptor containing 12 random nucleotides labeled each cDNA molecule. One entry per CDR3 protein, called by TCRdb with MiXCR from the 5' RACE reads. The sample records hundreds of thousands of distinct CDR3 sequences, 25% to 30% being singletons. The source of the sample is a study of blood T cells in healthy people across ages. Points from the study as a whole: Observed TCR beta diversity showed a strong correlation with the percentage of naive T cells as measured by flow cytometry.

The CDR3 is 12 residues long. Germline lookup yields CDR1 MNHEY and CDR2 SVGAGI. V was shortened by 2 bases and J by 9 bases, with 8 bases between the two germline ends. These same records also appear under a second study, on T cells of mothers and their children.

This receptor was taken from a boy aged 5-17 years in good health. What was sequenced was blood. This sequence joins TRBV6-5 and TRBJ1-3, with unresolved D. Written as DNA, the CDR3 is TGTGCCAGCAGTTACGATTCTAGCACCATATATTTT. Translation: CASSYDSSTIYF.